This T cell receptor beta chain came from a study of blood T cell repertoires in COVID-19. This CDR3 contains 13 residues. The germline CDR1 and CDR2 sequences are LNHDA and SQIVND (reference sequence). Trimming pared 2 bases from V and 1 base from J, leaving 5 bases between. Sequenced by immunoSEQ multiplex PCR; TCRdb stores in-frame clones only, minus some. The data contain fewer than 95,000 clones, over 65% of them singletons. The chain couples TRBV19 to TRBJ1-1, with D hard to call. Sequencing was carried out using peripheral blood. The clonotype was recovered from a man aged 70 or older with COVID-19, enrolled during active disease. As DNA, the CDR3 is TGTGCCAGTAGTATAACAAGGAACACTGAAGCTTTCTTT. Protein sequence: CASSITRNTEAFF. Full variable domain (remainder filled in from reference TRBV19 and TRBJ1-1): DGGITQSPKYLFRKEGQNVTLSCEQNLNHDAMYWYRQDPGQGLRLIYYSQIVNDFQKGDIAEGYSVSREKKESFPLTVTSAQKNPTAFYLCASSITRNTEAFFGQGTRLTVV.